This T cell receptor (beta chain) stems from a study of neoadjuvant anti-PD-1 for oral cavity cancer. Generated by immunoSEQ multiplex PCR, the TCRdb table keeps only in-frame clones and is missing some. Of 75,000 to 100,000 clones in the sample, about 80% were seen once. Source: PBMCs, taken before nivolumab (anti-PD-1) treatment. The TCR comes from a person between 40 and 85 years old with oral cavity squamous cell carcinoma.

The CDR3 sequence: CASSLEGILYYEQYF. The CDR3 nucleotides read TGTGCCAGCAGCTTAGAAGGCATACTTTACTACGAGCAGTACTTC. The rearrangement links TRBV7-8 to TRBJ2-7, with D unclear. V lost 1 base to trimming and J lost 3 bases, with 13 bases between them. The CDR3 contains 15 residues. The germline V gene has CDR1 SGHVS and CDR2 FQNEAQ.